This T cell receptor (beta chain) was sequenced during a study of T cells in Graves' hyperthyroidism and ophthalmopathy. TCR beta CDR3 region amplification was performed from RNA transcripts. HTBI primers drove first-round RT-PCR of the TCR CDR3. Via MiXCR, TCRdb re-called the multiplex PCR reads, giving one row per CDR3 protein. The table lists around 300,000 distinct CDR3 sequences, roughly 15% of them singletons, with more than 30% in the top ten. The germline V gene has CDR1 LGHDT and CDR2 YNNKEL (reference sequence). The CDR3 consists of 15 residues. The germline V and J ends were trimmed by 5 bases and 2 bases, with 15 bases remaining between them. This clonotype occurred many times. The target antigen is unknown. The hyperthyroidism was newly diagnosed and had lasted under 2 months; the patients were aged 18 to 65. Patients with uncontrolled infections, other autoimmune diseases, pregnancy or lactation were excluded. Each diagnosis was grounded in clinical symptoms, serum thyroxine and TRAb, thyroid ultrasound, and orbital computed tomography.

Whole-study findings and limits: Appearing also in blood were most of the thyroid clonotypes expanded above 0.001.

The receptor was isolated from a woman aged 45 to 65 with Graves' hyperthyroidism that later progressed to Graves' ophthalmopathy. The chain has TRBV3-1 and TRBJ2-5, with TRBD1 as a possible D gene (8 bases). What was sequenced was blood. CDR3 coding DNA: TGTGCCAGCAGCGAGAGCGGGACAGGACAAGAGACCCAGTACTTC. As protein: CASSESGTGQETQYF.